Listed below are T cell receptor beta chains from one sample, sequenced in a study of blood T cell repertoires in COVID-19. Sequenced by immunoSEQ multiplex PCR; TCRdb stores in-frame clones only, minus some. Here the sample spans 250,000 to 400,000 clones, about 85% being singletons. The specimen was PBMCs or T cells enriched from blood (not recorded which). These TCRs come from a woman in her 30s who had been exposed to COVID-19. The conserved cysteine and the conserved F or W are not part of the CDR3 here. Fields, in order: V gene, J gene, CDR3 protein.

>TRBV3-1/TRBV3-2|TRBJ2-5
ASSQGGGAARETQY
>TRBV12-3/TRBV12-4|TRBJ2-1
ASTPSAYNEQF
>TRBV19|TRBJ1-2
ASSTLVNYGYT
>TRBV28|TRBJ1-4
ASSFTGSGEKLF
>TRBV5-6|TRBJ1-2
ASSLDRGRAGYT
>TRBV6-5|TRBJ2-7
ASTPGTYYEQY
>TRBV20-1|TRBJ1-2
SASLYREYGYT
>TRBV5-1|TRBJ2-7
ASRTGSLSYEQY
>TRBV5-4|TRBJ1-1
ASSVQGAGGDTEAF
>TRBV28|TRBJ1-1
ASSLQGAGTYAEAF
>TRBV3-1/TRBV3-2|TRBJ2-5
ASSQLRTSGQETQY
>TRBV13|TRBJ2-7
ASSFPRETYEQY
>TRBV2|TRBJ2-6
ATSPGRVSGANVLT
>TRBV5-1|TRBJ2-2
ASSDGLGVVVELF
>TRBV7-3|TRBJ1-1
ASSFTATVRNTEAF
>TRBV7-9|TRBJ1-1
ASSSLRGGTEAF
>TRBV7-9|TRBJ1-4
ASSLAGHGEKLF
>TRBV30|TRBJ1-2
AWSATGNYGYT
>TRBV6-2/TRBV6-3|TRBJ2-6
ASSYLTGTGGAGANVLT
>TRBV24-1|TRBJ2-1
ATSDSPSGVYNEQF
>TRBV7-2|TRBJ1-6
ASSLAPMGGSPLH
>TRBV3-1/TRBV3-2|TRBJ1-6
ASSQGASKYSPLH
>TRBV19|TRBJ1-1
ASRMTGLNTEAF
>TRBV6-5|TRBJ1-3
ASSYSAGGGNTIY
>TRBV4-1|TRBJ2-1
ASSQASSYNEQF
>TRBV23-1|TRBJ1-2
ASSQSDRGRKNYGYT
>TRBV5-4|TRBJ2-4
ASRIQGADIQY
>TRBV19|TRBJ2-4
ASPRDKNIQY
>TRBV2|TRBJ1-4
ASKGNEKLF
>TRBV10-3|TRBJ1-2
AISTVGGNYGYT
>TRBV18|TRBJ2-1
ASSPDSILYNEQF
>TRBV10-3|TRBJ2-1
AISDSGTGVYNEQF
>TRBV5-1|TRBJ2-1
ASSFFLGQGRSRDEQF
>TRBV11-2|TRBJ1-4
ASSSRTQGLTNEKLF
>TRBV10-3|TRBJ2-5
AISHPGTDQETQY
>TRBV7-9|TRBJ2-5
ASSSGAQFKETQY
>TRBV5-1|TRBJ2-7
ASSLAPLNRDSTYEQY
>TRBV10-3|TRBJ1-2
ALSTGGGSYT
>TRBV30|TRBJ1-2
AWRRRGQVFAGYT
>TRBV5-6|TRBJ1-1
ASSLPPTGKAF
>TRBV1|TRBJ2-3
TSSQEGVRDTQY
>TRBV30|TRBJ2-1
AWRNGEQF
>TRBV7-9|TRBJ2-7
ASSARWQGSYEQY
>TRBV10-2|TRBJ1-1
ASGRGNTEAF
>TRBV4-3|TRBJ2-6
ASSRKLAGSGANVLT
>TRBV5-6|TRBJ2-2
ASSFRRAGELF
>TRBV19|TRBJ1-4
ASSRGQGREKLF
>TRBV19|TRBJ2-7
ASISSNYEQY
>TRBV7-3|TRBJ2-3
ASSLLGASTDTQY
>TRBV6-5|TRBJ1-5
ASSFGHNNQPQH
>TRBV7-9|TRBJ2-1
ASSQTGTSLQYNEQF
>TRBV7-2|TRBJ2-3
ASSWARGTDTQY